The rows below give T cell receptor beta chains drawn from one sample of a study of siplizumab effects on memory and regulatory T cells. Data came from immunoSEQ multiplex PCR; TCRdb stores just in-frame clones and leaves some out. The table includes about 69,000 clones, over 75% detected once. Source material: Tregs sorted from blood. These receptor sequences come from a human donor in good health. Both conserved end residues are part of each CDR3. D genes are given only for firm matches. Not every row has a clone size; where given, it reads once, few, many or a size class.

V	D	size	J	DNA	CDR3
TRBV2	NA	NA	TRBJ2-3	TGTGCCAGCCACTGGGGGGTCGTGGGTACAGATACGCAGTATTTT	CASHWGVVGTDTQYF
TRBV6-5	TRBD1	once	TRBJ2-1	TGTGCCAGCAGTTCCGGGACAGGGGGTTCCTACAATGAGCAGTTCTTC	CASSSGTGGSYNEQFF
TRBV29-1	NA	once	TRBJ2-5	TGCAGCGGCACGACAGTGGAGACCCAGTACTTC	CSGTTVETQYF
TRBV7-6	NA	NA	TRBJ2-1	TGTGCCAGCAGCTTACAGCGAAGCTCCTACAATGAGCAGTTCTTC	CASSLQRSSYNEQFF
TRBV9	NA	NA	TRBJ1-1	TGTGCCAGCGGGGGCGAGGGATGGACTGAAGCTTTCTTT	CASGGEGWTEAFF
TRBV7-2	TRBD1	NA	TRBJ2-2	TGTGCCAGCAGCCCCCGGACAGGGAGGAACACCGGGGAGCTGTTTTTT	CASSPRTGRNTGELFF
TRBV11-3	NA	NA	TRBJ1-4	TGTGCCAGCAGCTTAGCAGGAGCAACTAATGAAAAACTGTTTTTT	CASSLAGATNEKLFF
TRBV19	NA	NA	TRBJ1-4	TGTGCCAGTAGTTCCCCCGGGACGAATGAAAAACTGTTTTTT	CASSSPGTNEKLFF
TRBV11-2	NA	NA	TRBJ2-7	TGTGCCAGCAGTCGGAATTCCGGGAGTAACGAGCAGTACTTC	CASSRNSGSNEQYF
TRBV4-3	TRBD2	NA	TRBJ2-1	TGCGCCAGCAGCCAAGTTGCTAGCGGGAGGAGTGAGCAGTTCTTC	CASSQVASGRSEQFF
TRBV19	NA	large	TRBJ2-7	TGTGCCAGTAGGATGACAGGGGAGGGGTACGAGCAGTACTTC	CASRMTGEGYEQYF
TRBV7-7	NA	NA	TRBJ1-1	TGTGCTAGCAGCCAACCGGACGGGACAACCCAGAACACTGAAGCTTTCTTT	CASSQPDGTTQNTEAFF
TRBV5-1	TRBD1	NA	TRBJ1-4	TGCGCCAGCAGCCTGACAGGGGGAAAACTGTTTTTT	CASSLTGGKLFF
TRBV28	NA	few	TRBJ1-3	TGTGCCAGCAGTTTCGCATTCTCTGGAAACACCATATATTTT	CASSFAFSGNTIYF
TRBV28	NA	NA	TRBJ2-1	TGTGCCAGCAGCCGACCACCCAATGAGCAGTTCTTC	CASSRPPNEQFF
TRBV2	NA	NA	TRBJ1-3	TGTGCCAGCAGCGGGGGTGCGCCTTTAAACACCATATATTTT	CASSGGAPLNTIYF
TRBV7-9	TRBD2	NA	TRBJ2-1	TGTGCCAGCAACCTACCGGGACTAGCGGGAGGTACTCTCGATGAGCAGTTCTTC	CASNLPGLAGGTLDEQFF
TRBV7-2	TRBD2	once	TRBJ2-7	TGTGCCAGCAGCTCGCTAGGGACTAGCGTGTCCTACGAGCAGTACTTC	CASSSLGTSVSYEQYF
TRBV29-1	TRBD1	NA	TRBJ1-2	TGCAGCGTTCGGTCCCCACCGGGACAGGGGACCGACTCGTCCTATGGCTACACCTTC	CSVRSPPGQGTDSSYGYTF
TRBV18	TRBD1	NA	TRBJ2-5	TGTGCCAGCTCACCCCTGGACAGGCAAGAGACCCAGTACTTC	CASSPLDRQETQYF
TRBV10-1	NA	few	TRBJ2-3	TGCGCCAGCAGGGAGACTAGACGGGGTACGCAGTATTTT	CASRETRRGTQYF
TRBV18	NA	NA	TRBJ1-2	TGTGCCAGCTCACCCAAACAAGGGCAGGGTGCCTATGGCTACACCTTC	CASSPKQGQGAYGYTF
TRBV18	TRBD1	once	TRBJ2-4	TGTGCCAGCTCACCAGGACAGGGTGACATTCAGTACTTC	CASSPGQGDIQYF
TRBV9	NA	NA	TRBJ2-2	TGTGCCAGCAGCCAGAATTTGGGGGAGCTGTTTTTT	CASSQNLGELFF